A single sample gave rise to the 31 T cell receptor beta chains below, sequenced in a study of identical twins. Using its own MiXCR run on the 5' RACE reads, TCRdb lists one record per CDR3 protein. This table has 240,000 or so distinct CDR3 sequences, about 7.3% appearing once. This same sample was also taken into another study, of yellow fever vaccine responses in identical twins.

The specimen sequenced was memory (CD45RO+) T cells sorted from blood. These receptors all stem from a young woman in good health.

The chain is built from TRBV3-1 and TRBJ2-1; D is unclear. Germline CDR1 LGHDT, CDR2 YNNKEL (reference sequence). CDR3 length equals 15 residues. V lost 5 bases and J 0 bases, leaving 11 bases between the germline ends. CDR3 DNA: TGTGCCAGCAGCTCAAGCGTTAGCTCCTACAATGAGCAGTTCTTC. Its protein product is CASSSSVSSYNEQFF.

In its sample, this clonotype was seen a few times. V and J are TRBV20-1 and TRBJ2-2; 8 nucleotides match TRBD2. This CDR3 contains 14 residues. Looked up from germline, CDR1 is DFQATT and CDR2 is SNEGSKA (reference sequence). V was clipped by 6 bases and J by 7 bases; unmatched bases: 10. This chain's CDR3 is CSAPTSVRDGELFF. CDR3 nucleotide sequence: TGCAGTGCCCCGACTAGCGTCAGGGACGGGGAGCTGTTTTTT.

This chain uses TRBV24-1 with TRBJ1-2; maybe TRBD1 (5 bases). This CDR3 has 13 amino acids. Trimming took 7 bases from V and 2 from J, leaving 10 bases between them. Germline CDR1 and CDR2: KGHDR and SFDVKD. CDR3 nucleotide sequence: TGTGCCACCAGCCCAGGGAAAAACTATGGCTACACCTTC. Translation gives CATSPGKNYGYTF.

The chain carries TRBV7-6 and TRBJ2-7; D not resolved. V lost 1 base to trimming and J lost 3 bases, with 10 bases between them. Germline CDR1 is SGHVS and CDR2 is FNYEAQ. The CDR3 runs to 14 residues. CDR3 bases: TGTGCCAGCAGCTTAGTAGCAGACAACTACGAGCAGTACGTC. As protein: CASSLVADNYEQYV.

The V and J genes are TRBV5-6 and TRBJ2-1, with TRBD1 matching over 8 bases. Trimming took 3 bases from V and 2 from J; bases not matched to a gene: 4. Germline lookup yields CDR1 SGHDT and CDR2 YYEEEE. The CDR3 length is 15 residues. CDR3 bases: TGTGCCAGCAGCTCACAGGGGGTAGCCTACAATGAGCAGTTCTTC. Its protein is CASSSQGVAYNEQFF.

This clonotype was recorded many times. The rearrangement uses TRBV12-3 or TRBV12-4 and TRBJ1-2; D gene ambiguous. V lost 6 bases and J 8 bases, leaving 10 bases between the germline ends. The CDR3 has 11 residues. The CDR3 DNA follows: TGTGCCAGCAGCTTAACTTGGGGCTACACCTTC. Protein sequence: CASSLTWGYTF.

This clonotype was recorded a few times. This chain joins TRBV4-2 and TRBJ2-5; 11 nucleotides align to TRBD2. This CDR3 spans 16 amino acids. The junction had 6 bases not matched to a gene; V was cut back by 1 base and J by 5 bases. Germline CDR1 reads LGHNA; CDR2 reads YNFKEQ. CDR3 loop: CASSQVLAGAGETQYF. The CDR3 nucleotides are TGTGCCAGCAGCCAAGTACTAGCGGGGGCGGGGGAGACCCAGTACTTC.

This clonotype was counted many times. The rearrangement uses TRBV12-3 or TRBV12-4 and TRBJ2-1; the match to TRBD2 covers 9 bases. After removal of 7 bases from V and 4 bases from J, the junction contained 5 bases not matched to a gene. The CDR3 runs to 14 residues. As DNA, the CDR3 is TGTGCCAGCATTAAGCGGGAGGTATACAATGAGCAGTTCTTC. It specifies CASIKREVYNEQFF.

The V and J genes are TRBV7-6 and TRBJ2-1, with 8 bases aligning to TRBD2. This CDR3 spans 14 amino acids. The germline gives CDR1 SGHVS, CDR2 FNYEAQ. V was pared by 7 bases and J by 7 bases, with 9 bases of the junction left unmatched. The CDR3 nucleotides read TGTGCCAGCACCAAGCGGGAGTCGGCAAATGAGCAGTTCTTC. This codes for CASTKRESANEQFF.

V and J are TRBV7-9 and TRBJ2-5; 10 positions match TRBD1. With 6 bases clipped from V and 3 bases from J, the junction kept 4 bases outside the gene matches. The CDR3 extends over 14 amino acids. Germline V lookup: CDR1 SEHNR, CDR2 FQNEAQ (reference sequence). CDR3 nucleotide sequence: TGTGCCAGCAGGCTAGGACAGGGGGAAGAGACCCAGTACTTC. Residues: CASRLGQGEETQYF.

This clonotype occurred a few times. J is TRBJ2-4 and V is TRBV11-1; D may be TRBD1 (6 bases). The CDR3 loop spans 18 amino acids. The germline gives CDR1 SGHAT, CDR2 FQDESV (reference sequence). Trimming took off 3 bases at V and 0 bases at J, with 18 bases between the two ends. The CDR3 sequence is CASSFGQGHPLAKNIQYF. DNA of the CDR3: TGTGCCAGCAGCTTTGGGCAGGGGCACCCATTAGCCAAAAACATTCAGTACTTC.

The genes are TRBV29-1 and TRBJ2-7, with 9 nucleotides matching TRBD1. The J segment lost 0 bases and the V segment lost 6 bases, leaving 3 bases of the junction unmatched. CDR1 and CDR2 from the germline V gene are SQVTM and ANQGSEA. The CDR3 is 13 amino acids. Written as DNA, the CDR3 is TGCAGCGTGATGGGACAGGGCTCCTACGAGCAGTACTTC. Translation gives CSVMGQGSYEQYF.

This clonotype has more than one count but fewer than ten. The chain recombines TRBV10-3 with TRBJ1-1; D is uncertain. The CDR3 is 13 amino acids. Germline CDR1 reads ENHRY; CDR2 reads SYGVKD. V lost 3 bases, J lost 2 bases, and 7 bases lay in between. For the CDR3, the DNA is TGTGCCATCAGTGACGAGTTTAACACTGAAGCTTTCTTT. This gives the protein CAISDEFNTEAFF.

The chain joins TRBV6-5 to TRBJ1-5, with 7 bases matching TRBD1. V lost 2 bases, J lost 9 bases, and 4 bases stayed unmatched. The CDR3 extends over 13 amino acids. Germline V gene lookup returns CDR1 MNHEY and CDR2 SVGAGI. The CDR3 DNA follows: TGTGCCAGCAGTTACGCCAGGGGGTGGCCCCAGCATTTT. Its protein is CASSYARGWPQHF.

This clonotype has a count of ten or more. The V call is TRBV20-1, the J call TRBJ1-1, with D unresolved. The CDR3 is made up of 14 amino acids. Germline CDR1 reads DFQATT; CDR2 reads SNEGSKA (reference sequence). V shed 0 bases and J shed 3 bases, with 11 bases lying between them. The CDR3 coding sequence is TGCAGTGCTAGAGATTTGGTTTTGGACACTGAAGCTTTCTTT. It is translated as CSARDLVLDTEAFF.

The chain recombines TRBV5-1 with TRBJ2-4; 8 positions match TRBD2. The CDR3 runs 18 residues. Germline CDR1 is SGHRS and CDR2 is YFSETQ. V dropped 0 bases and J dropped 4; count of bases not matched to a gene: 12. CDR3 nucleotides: TGCGCCAGCAGCTTGGTATTAGCGGGGCAGGTACAAAAAAACATTCAGTACTTC. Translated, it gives CASSLVLAGQVQKNIQYF.

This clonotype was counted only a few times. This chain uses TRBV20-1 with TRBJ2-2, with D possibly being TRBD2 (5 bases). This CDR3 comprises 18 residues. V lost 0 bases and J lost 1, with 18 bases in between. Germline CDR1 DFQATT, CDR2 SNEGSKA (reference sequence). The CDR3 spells CSARDGTSQPLNTGELFF. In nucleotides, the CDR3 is TGCAGTGCTAGAGATGGCACTAGTCAACCCCTGAACACCGGGGAGCTGTTTTTT.

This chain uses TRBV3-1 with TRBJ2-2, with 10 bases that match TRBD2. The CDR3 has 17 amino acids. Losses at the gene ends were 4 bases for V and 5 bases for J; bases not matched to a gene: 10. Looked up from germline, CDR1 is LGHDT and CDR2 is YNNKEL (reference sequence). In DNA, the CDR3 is TGTGCCAGCAGCCTGGGTAGCGGGGGGACATCTACCGGGGAGCTGTTTTTT. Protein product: CASSLGSGGTSTGELFF.

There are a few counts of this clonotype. In DNA, the CDR3 is TGTGCCAGCAGCCAAGATCGACAGACTGGATCACCCCTCCACTTT. Translation: CASSQDRQTGSPLHF. The genes are TRBV14 and TRBJ1-6; possible D gene TRBD1, 5 bases. Germline assignment: CDR1 SGHDN and CDR2 FVKESK. The CDR3 runs 15 residues. Deletions cut 0 bases from V and 10 bases from J, with 13 bases between.

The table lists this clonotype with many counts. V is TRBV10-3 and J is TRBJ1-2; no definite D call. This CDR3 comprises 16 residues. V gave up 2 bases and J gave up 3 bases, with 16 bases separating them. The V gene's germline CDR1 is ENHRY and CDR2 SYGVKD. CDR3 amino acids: CAISEREADGYYGYTF. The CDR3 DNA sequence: TGTGCCATCAGTGAGAGGGAGGCGGACGGCTACTATGGCTACACCTTC.

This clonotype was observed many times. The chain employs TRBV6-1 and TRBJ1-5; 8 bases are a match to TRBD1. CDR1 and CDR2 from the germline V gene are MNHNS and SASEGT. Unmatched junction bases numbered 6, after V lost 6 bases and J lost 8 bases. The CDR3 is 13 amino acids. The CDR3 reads CASSRQGLEPQHF. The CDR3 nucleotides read TGTGCCAGCAGCCGACAGGGGTTAGAGCCCCAGCATTTT.

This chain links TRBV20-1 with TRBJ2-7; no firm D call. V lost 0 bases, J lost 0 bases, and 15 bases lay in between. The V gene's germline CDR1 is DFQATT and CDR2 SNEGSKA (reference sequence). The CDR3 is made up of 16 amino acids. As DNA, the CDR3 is TGCAGTGCTAGAGATAATTCCCCCCGAAGCTCCTACGAGCAGTACTTC. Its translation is CSARDNSPRSSYEQYF.

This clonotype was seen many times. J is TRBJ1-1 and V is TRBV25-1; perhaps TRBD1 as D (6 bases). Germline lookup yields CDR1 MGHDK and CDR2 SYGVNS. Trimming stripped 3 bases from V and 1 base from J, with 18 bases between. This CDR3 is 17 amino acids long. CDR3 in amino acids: CASSDTGSGVENTEAFF. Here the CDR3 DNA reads TGTGCCAGCAGTGATACAGGGTCGGGAGTTGAGAACACTGAAGCTTTCTTT.

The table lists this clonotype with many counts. The CDR3 here is CASSLYNEQFF. The CDR3 nucleotides read TGCGCCAGCAGCTTATACAATGAGCAGTTCTTC. This chain uses TRBV5-1 with TRBJ2-1, with D unresolved. The V end was cut by 2 bases, the J end by 4 bases, with 1 base between. Germline CDR1 and CDR2: SGHRS and YFSETQ. This CDR3 has 11 amino acids.

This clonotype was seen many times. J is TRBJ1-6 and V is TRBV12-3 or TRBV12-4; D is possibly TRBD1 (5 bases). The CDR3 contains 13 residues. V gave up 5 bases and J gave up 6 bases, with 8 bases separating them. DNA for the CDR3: TGTGCCAGCAGTCCCAGGGCTAATTCACCCCTCCACTTT. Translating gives CASSPRANSPLHF.

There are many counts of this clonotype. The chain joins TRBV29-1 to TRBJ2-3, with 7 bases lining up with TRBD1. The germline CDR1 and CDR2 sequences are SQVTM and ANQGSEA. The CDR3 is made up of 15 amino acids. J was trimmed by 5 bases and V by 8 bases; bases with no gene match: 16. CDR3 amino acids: CSSNGVLQGRDTQYF. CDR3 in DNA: TGCAGCTCGAATGGGGTTTTACAGGGGAGAGATACGCAGTATTTT.

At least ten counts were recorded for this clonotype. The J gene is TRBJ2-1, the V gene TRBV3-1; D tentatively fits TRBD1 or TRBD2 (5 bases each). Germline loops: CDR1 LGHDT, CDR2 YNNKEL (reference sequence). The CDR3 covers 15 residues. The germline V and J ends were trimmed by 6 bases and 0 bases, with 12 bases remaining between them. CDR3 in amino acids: CASRGELNSYNEQFF. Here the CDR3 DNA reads TGTGCCAGCAGGGGGGAACTTAACTCCTACAATGAGCAGTTCTTC.

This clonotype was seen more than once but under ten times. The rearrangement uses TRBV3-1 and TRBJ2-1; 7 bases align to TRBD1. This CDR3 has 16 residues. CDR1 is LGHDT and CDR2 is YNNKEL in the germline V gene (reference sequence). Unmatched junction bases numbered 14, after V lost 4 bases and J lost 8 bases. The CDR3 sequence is CASSLRPGQPEYEQFF. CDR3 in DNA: TGTGCCAGCAGCCTAAGGCCGGGACAGCCAGAGTATGAGCAGTTCTTC.

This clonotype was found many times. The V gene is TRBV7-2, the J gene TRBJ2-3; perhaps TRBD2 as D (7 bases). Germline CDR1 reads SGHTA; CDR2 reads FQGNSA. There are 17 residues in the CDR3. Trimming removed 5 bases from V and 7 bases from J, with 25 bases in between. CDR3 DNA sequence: TGTGCCAGCAGCCCGGGGTTATGGGGGGGGAGGGGGTATACGCAGTATTTT. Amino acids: CASSPGLWGGRGYTQYF.

The CDR3 bases are TGTGCCAGCAGCTTGGACAGGCTAAGCTACACCTTC. Translation gives CASSLDRLSYTF. The rearrangement joins TRBV5-8 to TRBJ1-2; D perhaps matches TRBD1 (5 bases). The CDR3 has 12 amino acids. Germline V CDR1 and CDR2: SGHTS, YDEGEE. Deletions cut 0 bases from V and 9 bases from J, with 9 bases between.

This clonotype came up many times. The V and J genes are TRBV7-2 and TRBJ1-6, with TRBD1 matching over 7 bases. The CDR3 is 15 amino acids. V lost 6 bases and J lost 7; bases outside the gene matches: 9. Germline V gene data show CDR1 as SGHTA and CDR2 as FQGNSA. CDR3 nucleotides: TGTGCCAGCAGAGAAGAACAGGGGAGAAATTCACCCCTCCACTTT. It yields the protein CASREEQGRNSPLHF.